The rows below give T cell receptor beta chains drawn from one sample of a study of blood T cell repertoires in COVID-19. Repertoires were generated with immunoSEQ multiplex PCR, while TCRdb's copy carries only in-frame clones and drops some. Among about 280,000 clones listed, 82% were seen once. The sample taken for sequencing was PBMCs or T cells enriched from blood (not recorded which). These receptors all stem from a man aged 40-49 years who had been exposed to COVID-19. Both conserved end residues are part of each CDR3. A D gene is named only where the DNA matches it firmly. The size field is filled for only some rows; it gives once, few, many or a size class.

J,V,D,size,CDR3,DNA
TRBJ1-2,TRBV29-1,TRBD1,NA,CSVTDRGRMNYGYTF,TGCAGCGTTACCGACAGGGGGCGAATGAACTATGGCTACACCTTC
TRBJ2-7,TRBV5-1,NA,few,CASSPEDMTYEQYF,TGCGCCAGCAGCCCCGAGGACATGACGTACGAGCAGTACTTC
TRBJ2-3,TRBV5-1,NA,NA,CASSPQSTDTQYF,TGCGCCAGCAGCCCGCAGAGCACAGATACGCAGTATTTT
TRBJ2-4,TRBV5-1,NA,NA,CASSLEAGRAKNIQYF,TGCGCCAGCAGCTTGGAAGCAGGGAGGGCCAAAAACATTCAGTACTTC
TRBJ2-7,TRBV9,NA,NA,CASSVESVGGLEQYF,TGTGCCAGCAGCGTAGAATCAGTTGGTGGACTCGAGCAGTACTTC
TRBJ1-3,TRBV11-3,TRBD1,NA,CASSLRQGRGNTIYF,TGTGCCAGCAGCTTAAGACAGGGGCGCGGAAACACCATATATTTT
TRBJ1-2,TRBV7-6,NA,many,CASSLDSYYGYTF,TGTGCCAGCAGCCTGGACAGTTACTATGGCTACACCTTC
TRBJ1-1,TRBV12-5,NA,NA,CASGLEPGTEAFF,TGTGCTAGTGGTTTGGAACCGGGGACTGAAGCTTTCTTT
TRBJ2-7,TRBV19,TRBD2,NA,CASSIAGGSDYEQYF,TGTGCCAGTAGTATAGCGGGGGGTTCGGACTACGAGCAGTACTTC
TRBJ1-2,TRBV12-3/TRBV12-4,NA,NA,CASSLALGLGYTF,TGTGCCAGCAGTTTAGCGCTAGGACTCGGCTACACCTTC
TRBJ1-2,TRBV5-6,NA,NA,CASTDDPTGIYGYTF,TGTGCCAGCACCGATGACCCCACAGGGATCTATGGCTACACCTTC
TRBJ2-7,TRBV2,TRBD1,few,CASSDQGASGEQYF,TGTGCCAGCAGTGATCAGGGGGCGTCTGGCGAGCAGTACTTC
TRBJ1-2,TRBV29-1,TRBD1,NA,CSVDQGVKNGYTF,TGCAGCGTTGACCAGGGGGTGAAGAATGGCTACACCTTC
TRBJ2-7,TRBV30,TRBD2,NA,CAWSVLDRGRANEQYF,TGTGCCTGGAGTGTACTGGATCGCGGGAGGGCCAACGAGCAGTACTTC
TRBJ2-5,TRBV7-3,NA,NA,CASSPTGGGNQETQYF,TGTGCCAGCAGCCCCACAGGTGGGGGGAACCAAGAGACCCAGTACTTC
TRBJ1-4,TRBV3-1/TRBV3-2,NA,once,CASSPLQSGEKLFF,TGTGCCAGCAGCCCTCTTCAATCGGGTGAAAAACTGTTTTTT
TRBJ2-4,TRBV12-3/TRBV12-4,NA,NA,CASSKQGLNIQYF,TGTGCCAGCAGTAAACAGGGTTTGAACATTCAGTACTTC
TRBJ2-3,TRBV19,NA,NA,CASSPPYTDTQYF,TGTGCCAGTAGTCCCCCGTACACAGATACGCAGTATTTT
TRBJ2-1,TRBV19,TRBD2,NA,CASRYRSTSGSKVGSYNEQFF,TGTGCCAGTCGATACCGGTCGACTAGCGGGAGTAAAGTTGGGTCCTACAATGAGCAGTTCTTC
TRBJ2-7,TRBV11-2,TRBD2,NA,CASSLRGGGYEQYF,TGTGCCAGCAGCTTACGGGGGGGCGGCTACGAGCAGTACTTC
TRBJ1-1,TRBV19,NA,NA,CASSREGLNTEAFF,TGTGCCAGTAGTCGAGAGGGCTTGAACACTGAAGCTTTCTTT
TRBJ2-7,TRBV2,TRBD2,NA,CATAGLSIYEQYF,TGTGCCACCGCGGGACTATCAATCTACGAGCAGTACTTC
TRBJ1-1,TRBV5-4,NA,once,CASSLAQGQHTEAFF,TGTGCCAGCAGCTTGGCTCAGGGGCAGCACACTGAAGCTTTCTTT
TRBJ2-1,TRBV5-4,NA,NA,CASSLETRQYNEQFF,TGTGCCAGCAGCTTGGAGACTAGACAATACAATGAGCAGTTCTTC
TRBJ1-6,TRBV7-3,TRBD1,NA,CASSLWARGLDSPLHF,TGTGCCAGCAGCTTATGGGCAAGGGGGCTGGATTCACCCCTCCACTTT
TRBJ1-1,TRBV7-2,NA,NA,CASSTQGNTEAFF,TGTGCCAGCAGCACACAGGGGAACACTGAAGCTTTCTTT